The entry below describes one T cell receptor beta chain. Antigen unknown. This entry is derived from a study of OX40 agonist ivuxolimab in advanced cancers. About the research overall: Ivuxolimab, an agonistic anti-OX40 (CD134) antibody, was given to patients. In this trial design, patients received ivuxolimab intravenously at 0.01 to 10 mg/kg every 2 weeks. The dose-escalation cohort was about 87% male, with a mean age of approximately 61 years, ranging roughly 23 to 90. Notes on the study in general: Some of the nonresponding patients also showed low levels of normalized T-cell clonal expansion.

Produced via immunoSEQ multiplex PCR; TCRdb's table is partial and in-frame only. The sample has some 16,000 clones, approximately 86% seen once. This CDR3 is built from 14 residues. V lost 4 bases to trimming and J lost 5 bases, with 11 bases between them. Germline CDR1 is SGHTA and CDR2 is FQGNSA. The receptor was derived from an adult with an advanced solid tumor such as melanoma, head and neck, liver or kidney cancer. Sequenced material: CD4+ or CD8+ T cells sorted from blood, taken in a trial of the OX40 agonist ivuxolimab. V is TRBV7-2 and J is TRBJ2-2; TRBD2 is a possible D gene (5 bases). The DNA of the CDR3 is TGTGCCAGCAGCTCTCTTTCGGGGACCGGGGAGCTGTTTTTT. Encoded protein: CASSSLSGTGELFF.